This T cell receptor (beta chain) was sequenced for a study of T-cell memory formation after mild COVID-19. The overall study: In these data, TCR clusters were largely donor specific.

CDR1 is SGHDN, CDR2 FVKESK, per germline. V lost 1 base and J lost 5; bases outside the gene matches: 4. The CDR3 consists of 15 residues. TCRdb recomputed calls from the 5' RACE reads with MiXCR, one row per CDR3 protein. The table has hundreds of thousands of distinct CDR3 sequences, 18% seen once. The source is an adult woman who had mild COVID-19 (a few samples of this study predate the infection). Cell type and time point are not known. Material for sequencing was PBMCs or a T cell subset sorted from them (not recorded which). The V and J genes are TRBV14 and TRBJ2-7, with 11 bases fitting TRBD2. As DNA, the CDR3 is TGTGCCAGCAGCCAAGGTAGCGGGAGGGCACACGAGCAGTACTTC. Amino acids: CASSQGSGRAHEQYF.